This TCR beta chain is drawn from a study of PD-L1 blockade in urothelial cancer. Turning to the study itself: Treatment start was followed by blood analysis at 3 weeks (second dose) and again at 6 weeks. Median blood clonality was around 0.08, with under 100,000 unique TCRs.

PCRs each included synthetic TCR analog templates spiked in. Method: immunoSEQ multiplex PCR; TCRdb's copy keeps in-frame clones and lacks some. The sample has about 15,000 clones, 87% seen once. The CDR3 has 16 residues. Germline CDR1 SGHDN, CDR2 FVKESK. V lost 0 bases and J lost 0, with 9 bases in between. J is TRBJ1-3 and V is TRBV14; D is unresolved. The TCR was taken from a man in his fifties with urothelial cancer. The sequenced sample was PBMCs, obtained around atezolizumab (anti-PD-L1) treatment. CDR3 sequence reads: CASSQDAGSSGNTIYF. CDR3 DNA sequence: TGTGCCAGCAGCCAAGATGCCGGGAGCTCTGGAAACACCATATATTTT.